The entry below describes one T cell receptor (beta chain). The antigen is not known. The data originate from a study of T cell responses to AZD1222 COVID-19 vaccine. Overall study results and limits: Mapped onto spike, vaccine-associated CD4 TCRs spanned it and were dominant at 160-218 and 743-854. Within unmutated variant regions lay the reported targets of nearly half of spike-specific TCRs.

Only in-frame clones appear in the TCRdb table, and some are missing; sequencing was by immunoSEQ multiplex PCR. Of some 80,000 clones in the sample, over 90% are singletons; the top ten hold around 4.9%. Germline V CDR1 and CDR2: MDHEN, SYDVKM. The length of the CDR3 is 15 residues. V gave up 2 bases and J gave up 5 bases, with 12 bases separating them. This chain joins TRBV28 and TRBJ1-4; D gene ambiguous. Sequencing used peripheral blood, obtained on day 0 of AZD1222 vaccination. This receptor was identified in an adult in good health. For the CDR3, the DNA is TGTGCCAGCAGTTTAGGACCGGGGAAAAATGAAAAACTGTTTTTT. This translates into CASSLGPGKNEKLFF.